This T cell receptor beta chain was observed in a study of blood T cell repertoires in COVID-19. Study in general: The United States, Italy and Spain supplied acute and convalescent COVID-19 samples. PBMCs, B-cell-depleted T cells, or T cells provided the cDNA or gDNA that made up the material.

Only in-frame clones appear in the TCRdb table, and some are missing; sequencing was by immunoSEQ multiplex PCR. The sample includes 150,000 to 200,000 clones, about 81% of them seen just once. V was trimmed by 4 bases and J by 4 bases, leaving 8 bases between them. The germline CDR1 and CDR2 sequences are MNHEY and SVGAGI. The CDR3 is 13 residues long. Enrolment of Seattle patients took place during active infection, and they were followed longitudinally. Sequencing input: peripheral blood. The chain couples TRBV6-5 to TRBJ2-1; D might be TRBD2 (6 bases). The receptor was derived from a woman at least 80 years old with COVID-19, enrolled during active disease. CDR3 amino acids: CASSFSGYNEQFF. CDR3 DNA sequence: TGTGCCAGCAGTTTTAGCGGTTACAATGAGCAGTTCTTC.